Sequencing of this T cell receptor beta chain was carried out in a study of cytomegalovirus exposure and HLA in healthy donors. The length of the CDR3 is 14 residues. Trimming removed 3 bases at V and 6 bases at J, with 13 bases between. Per germline, CDR1 MRHNA and CDR2 SNTAGT. Primers: 60 Vbeta forward and 13 Jbeta reverse. The data were produced by immunoSEQ multiplex PCR, yet TCRdb's version contains in-frame clones alone and is incomplete. The data hold 100,000 to 150,000 clones, with roughly a tenth observed a single time. This clone was counted only a few times. The target antigen is unknown. Whole-study results and caveats: Rare sequences made up most TCRs, while some public TCRs were found in many donors.

Sequenced material: PBMCs. This clonotype was obtained from a woman aged 18 to 35 in good health and CMV-seropositive. This chain connects TRBV6-4 to TRBJ2-3; D gene ambiguous. The CDR3 DNA is TGTGCCAGCAGTGAAACGAGAGGTGCGGATACGCAGTATTTT. Translation: CASSETRGADTQYF.